Listed below are T cell receptor beta chains from one sample, sequenced in a study of T cells after yellow fever vaccination. TCRdb re-called the 5' RACE reads with MiXCR, one entry per CDR3 protein. The sample holds roughly 120,000 distinct CDR3 sequences, about 7.2% seen once. The input for sequencing was CD4+ T cells sorted from PBMCs, taken roughly 45 days after the first yellow fever vaccination. These receptors originate from a man aged 18 to 29 who received the YFV17D yellow fever vaccine. Each CDR3 is given with its conserved first and last residue. D genes are given only for firm matches. A clone size is listed for some rows: how often the clone was seen (once, few, many), or a class if it is expanded.

j_call: TRBJ2-1; v_call: TRBV7-8; d_call: TRBD1; clone_size: many; cdr3_nt: TGTGCCAGCAGCCCAAAGGGACAGGGGTTTTCCAATGAGCAGTTCTTC; cdr3_aa: CASSPKGQGFSNEQFF
j_call: TRBJ2-1; v_call: TRBV5-5; d_call: NA; clone_size: NA; cdr3_nt: TGTGCCAGCAGCTTGGCCCGGGGTCCCCTCTCCAATGAGCAGTTCTTC; cdr3_aa: CASSLARGPLSNEQFF
j_call: TRBJ2-1; v_call: TRBV3-1; d_call: TRBD2; clone_size: many; cdr3_nt: TGTGCCAGCAGCCACCCCGGGACTAGCGGGCCCGATGAGCAGTTCTTC; cdr3_aa: CASSHPGTSGPDEQFF
j_call: TRBJ2-2; v_call: TRBV5-1; d_call: NA; clone_size: many; cdr3_nt: TGCGCCAGCACCCGACGAGAGGGGGCCGGGGAGCTGTTTTTT; cdr3_aa: CASTRREGAGELFF
j_call: TRBJ2-4; v_call: TRBV6-1; d_call: NA; clone_size: many; cdr3_nt: TGTGCCAGCAGTCCCCGGGCCACCGGGAAAAACATTCAGTACTTC; cdr3_aa: CASSPRATGKNIQYF
j_call: TRBJ2-1; v_call: TRBV6-5; d_call: TRBD1; clone_size: many; cdr3_nt: TGTGCCAGCAGTTACGCTTGGACAGGGACTAATGAGCAGTTCTTC; cdr3_aa: CASSYAWTGTNEQFF
j_call: TRBJ2-5; v_call: TRBV5-4; d_call: NA; clone_size: NA; cdr3_nt: TGTGCCAGCAGCTCTGGGACGGGAGCCGGGACCCAGTACTTC; cdr3_aa: CASSSGTGAGTQYF
j_call: TRBJ1-5; v_call: TRBV7-9; d_call: NA; clone_size: many; cdr3_nt: TGTGCCAGCACCAGGGAGGTTAATCAGCCCCAGCATTTT; cdr3_aa: CASTREVNQPQHF
j_call: TRBJ1-4; v_call: TRBV14; d_call: NA; clone_size: many; cdr3_nt: TGTGCCAGCAGCCAAGGCGGCGCGTCTAATGAAAAACTGTTTTTT; cdr3_aa: CASSQGGASNEKLFF
j_call: TRBJ2-1; v_call: TRBV20-1; d_call: NA; clone_size: many; cdr3_nt: TGCAGTGCTAGAGTGTGGCTAGCCCTGAATGAGCAGTTCTTC; cdr3_aa: CSARVWLALNEQFF
j_call: TRBJ2-1; v_call: TRBV5-1; d_call: NA; clone_size: many; cdr3_nt: TGCGCCAGCAGCTTGGATGGGTTGAGCTCCTACAATGAGCAGTTCTTC; cdr3_aa: CASSLDGLSSYNEQFF
j_call: TRBJ2-5; v_call: TRBV10-3; d_call: NA; clone_size: many; cdr3_nt: TGTGCCATCAGTGAGAGTCAGGGGCGGGAGACCCAGTACTTC; cdr3_aa: CAISESQGRETQYF
j_call: TRBJ1-1; v_call: TRBV20-1; d_call: TRBD1; clone_size: few; cdr3_nt: TGCAGTGCTAGAGGACCCTGGGACAGGGATAACACTGAAGCTTTCTTT; cdr3_aa: CSARGPWDRDNTEAFF
j_call: TRBJ2-2; v_call: TRBV4-1; d_call: NA; clone_size: many; cdr3_nt: TGCGCCAGCAGCCATTTGACCGGGGAGCTGTTTTTT; cdr3_aa: CASSHLTGELFF
j_call: TRBJ1-6; v_call: TRBV28; d_call: TRBD1; clone_size: many; cdr3_nt: TGTGCCAGCAGTTTGGGGGACAGGGCTTCACCCCTCCACTTT; cdr3_aa: CASSLGDRASPLHF
j_call: TRBJ2-3; v_call: TRBV7-2; d_call: NA; clone_size: many; cdr3_nt: TGTGCCAGCAGCTTCGACACTTCCGTAGATACGCAGTATTTT; cdr3_aa: CASSFDTSVDTQYF
j_call: TRBJ2-5; v_call: TRBV6-2/TRBV6-3; d_call: TRBD2; clone_size: NA; cdr3_nt: TGTGCCAGCAGTCGAATAATAGCGGGGTGGGGAGAGACCCAGTACTTC; cdr3_aa: CASSRIIAGWGETQYF
j_call: TRBJ2-3; v_call: TRBV5-5; d_call: NA; clone_size: many; cdr3_nt: TGTGCCAGCAGCCCTATGTGGGTCGAAGATACGCAGTATTTT; cdr3_aa: CASSPMWVEDTQYF
j_call: TRBJ2-5; v_call: TRBV7-2; d_call: TRBD2; clone_size: many; cdr3_nt: TGTGCCAGCAACATAGCGGGGGGAAAGAAAGAGACCCAGTACTTC; cdr3_aa: CASNIAGGKKETQYF
j_call: TRBJ1-3; v_call: TRBV9; d_call: NA; clone_size: many; cdr3_nt: TGTGCCAGCAGCGTAGAGGTGGGGCTTTCTGGAAACACCATATATTTT; cdr3_aa: CASSVEVGLSGNTIYF
j_call: TRBJ2-5; v_call: TRBV5-1; d_call: NA; clone_size: medium-sized; cdr3_nt: TGTGCCAGCAGCTTAGAGGGGGAGACCCAGTACTTC; cdr3_aa: CASSLEGETQYF
j_call: TRBJ2-2; v_call: TRBV5-1; d_call: NA; clone_size: many; cdr3_nt: TGCGCCAGCAGCTTGGTTCAGGGCAGCACCGGGGAGCTGTTTTTT; cdr3_aa: CASSLVQGSTGELFF
j_call: TRBJ1-2; v_call: TRBV3-1; d_call: NA; clone_size: few; cdr3_nt: TGTGCCAGCAGCCATTTGGGTAGAGCTAACTATGGCTACACCTTC; cdr3_aa: CASSHLGRANYGYTF
j_call: TRBJ2-6; v_call: TRBV7-3; d_call: NA; clone_size: few; cdr3_nt: TGTGCCAGCAGCTTGGTCGGGGCCAACGTCCTGACTTTC; cdr3_aa: CASSLVGANVLTF
j_call: TRBJ1-2; v_call: TRBV5-6; d_call: NA; clone_size: NA; cdr3_nt: TGTGCCATCAGCCCCGGGCGCCTCGGCTATGGCTACACCTTC; cdr3_aa: CAISPGRLGYGYTF
j_call: TRBJ2-2; v_call: TRBV12-3/TRBV12-4; d_call: TRBD1; clone_size: many; cdr3_nt: TGTGCCAGCAGCCCCCAGGGACAGGGGGCCGGGGAGCTGTTTTTT; cdr3_aa: CASSPQGQGAGELFF
j_call: TRBJ2-4; v_call: TRBV20-1; d_call: NA; clone_size: many; cdr3_nt: TGCAGTGCTAGAGATTCCCTAGCCAAAAACATTCAGTACTTC; cdr3_aa: CSARDSLAKNIQYF
j_call: TRBJ2-1; v_call: TRBV7-6; d_call: NA; clone_size: few; cdr3_nt: TGTGCCAGCAGCCCCAGAGACGGGAATGAGCAGTTCTTC; cdr3_aa: CASSPRDGNEQFF
j_call: TRBJ1-5; v_call: TRBV7-2; d_call: NA; clone_size: many; cdr3_nt: TGTGCCAGCAGCCAGAGAGGCGGGATGAGCAATCAGCCCCAGCATTTT; cdr3_aa: CASSQRGGMSNQPQHF
j_call: TRBJ1-6; v_call: TRBV5-1; d_call: TRBD1; clone_size: few; cdr3_nt: TGCGCCAGCAGCTGGGACAGGCCCAATTCACCCCTCCACTTT; cdr3_aa: CASSWDRPNSPLHF
j_call: TRBJ2-3; v_call: TRBV7-7; d_call: NA; clone_size: many; cdr3_nt: TGTGCTAGCAGCCCCCGGACAGGCACAGATACGCAGTATTTT; cdr3_aa: CASSPRTGTDTQYF
j_call: TRBJ1-4; v_call: TRBV5-4; d_call: TRBD1; clone_size: few; cdr3_nt: TGTGCCAGCAGCGCGGACTACAGGGGAAGGGGGGAAAAACTGTTTTTT; cdr3_aa: CASSADYRGRGEKLFF
j_call: TRBJ1-2; v_call: TRBV10-3; d_call: NA; clone_size: many; cdr3_nt: TGTGCCATCAGTGAGCGACCCGGGACGGAGTATGGCTACACCTTC; cdr3_aa: CAISERPGTEYGYTF
j_call: TRBJ2-5; v_call: TRBV5-1; d_call: NA; clone_size: many; cdr3_nt: TGCGCCAGCAGCAATCAGGGAGGAGAGACCCAGTACTTC; cdr3_aa: CASSNQGGETQYF
j_call: TRBJ2-3; v_call: TRBV18; d_call: NA; clone_size: many; cdr3_nt: TGTGCCAGCTCACCACGTTTTTCAGGGGACACAGATACGCAGTATTTT; cdr3_aa: CASSPRFSGDTDTQYF
j_call: TRBJ1-2; v_call: TRBV11-1; d_call: TRBD1; clone_size: many; cdr3_nt: TGTGCCAGCAGCGCCGCCCCAGGGGGACCTTCAAGAATTAACTATGGCTACACCTTC; cdr3_aa: CASSAAPGGPSRINYGYTF
j_call: TRBJ1-2; v_call: TRBV12-3/TRBV12-4; d_call: NA; clone_size: many; cdr3_nt: TGTGCCAGCAGTGGGGACCTTTGGGGCTACACCTTC; cdr3_aa: CASSGDLWGYTF
j_call: TRBJ1-6; v_call: TRBV15; d_call: NA; clone_size: many; cdr3_nt: TGTGCCACCAGCAGAGTGGACGTCCCCCGGTCACCCCTCCACTTT; cdr3_aa: CATSRVDVPRSPLHF
j_call: TRBJ2-3; v_call: TRBV7-2; d_call: NA; clone_size: many; cdr3_nt: TGTGCCAGCAGTTCAATTCGGCCAGATACGCAGTATTTT; cdr3_aa: CASSSIRPDTQYF
j_call: TRBJ2-7; v_call: TRBV7-2; d_call: TRBD1; clone_size: many; cdr3_nt: TGTGCCAGCAGCACCCGGGACAGGGTATACGAGCAGTACTTC; cdr3_aa: CASSTRDRVYEQYF
j_call: TRBJ1-5; v_call: TRBV6-1; d_call: NA; clone_size: many; cdr3_nt: TGTGCCAGCACCTACAGGGACAGCAATCAGCCCCAGCATTTT; cdr3_aa: CASTYRDSNQPQHF
j_call: TRBJ2-1; v_call: TRBV21-1; d_call: NA; clone_size: many; cdr3_nt: TGTGCCAGCAGCAGCTTCGCGGGGGGGCCCAAGAGTAGTGAGCAGTTCTTC; cdr3_aa: CASSSFAGGPKSSEQFF
j_call: TRBJ2-5; v_call: TRBV7-3; d_call: NA; clone_size: NA; cdr3_nt: TGTGCCAGCAGCTTTTTGGGGGTACCTAAAGAGACCCAGTACTTC; cdr3_aa: CASSFLGVPKETQYF
j_call: TRBJ1-1; v_call: TRBV19; d_call: NA; clone_size: few; cdr3_nt: TGTGCCAGTAGTGTGAGGGCGGTGGGCACTGAAGCTTTCTTT; cdr3_aa: CASSVRAVGTEAFF
j_call: TRBJ2-5; v_call: TRBV5-1; d_call: NA; clone_size: many; cdr3_nt: TGCGCCAGCAGCCCGCAGGGGTACCAAGAGACCCAGTACTTC; cdr3_aa: CASSPQGYQETQYF
j_call: TRBJ1-2; v_call: TRBV3-1; d_call: TRBD1; clone_size: many; cdr3_nt: TGTGCCAGCAGCCACCTGGACAGGGCAGGAGGCTACACCTTC; cdr3_aa: CASSHLDRAGGYTF
j_call: TRBJ1-4; v_call: TRBV9; d_call: TRBD1; clone_size: many; cdr3_nt: TGTGCCAGCAGCGCGGGAAACAGGGGAGTGGTTGAAAAACTGTTTTTT; cdr3_aa: CASSAGNRGVVEKLFF
j_call: TRBJ2-1; v_call: TRBV7-2; d_call: TRBD2; clone_size: many; cdr3_nt: TGTGCCAGCAGCTTAATGGCGGGGGGGAACAATGAGCAGTTCTTC; cdr3_aa: CASSLMAGGNNEQFF
j_call: TRBJ1-4; v_call: TRBV28; d_call: NA; clone_size: few; cdr3_nt: TGTGCCAGCAGTTATGGCGTTGCAACTAATGAAAAACTGTTTTTT; cdr3_aa: CASSYGVATNEKLFF
j_call: TRBJ2-3; v_call: TRBV9; d_call: NA; clone_size: few; cdr3_nt: TGTGCCAGCAGCGTAGCCGCGGGACCCTACATCACAGATACGCAGTATTTT; cdr3_aa: CASSVAAGPYITDTQYF
j_call: TRBJ2-3; v_call: TRBV15; d_call: TRBD2; clone_size: few; cdr3_nt: TGTGCCACCAGCAGAGATCAGCAGCGGGGAATCACAGATACGCAGTATTTT; cdr3_aa: CATSRDQQRGITDTQYF
j_call: TRBJ1-6; v_call: TRBV18; d_call: NA; clone_size: medium-sized; cdr3_nt: TGTGCCAGCTCACCGGACAATAATTCACCCCTCCACTTT; cdr3_aa: CASSPDNNSPLHF
j_call: TRBJ1-1; v_call: TRBV12-3/TRBV12-4; d_call: TRBD1; clone_size: many; cdr3_nt: TGTGCCAGCAGTCCCCGGACAGGGTTCGTCACTGAAGCTTTCTTT; cdr3_aa: CASSPRTGFVTEAFF
j_call: TRBJ2-5; v_call: TRBV29-1; d_call: NA; clone_size: NA; cdr3_nt: TGCAGCGTAGAAGCACAGGCCCAAGAGACCCAGTACTTC; cdr3_aa: CSVEAQAQETQYF
j_call: TRBJ1-5; v_call: TRBV7-2; d_call: NA; clone_size: many; cdr3_nt: TGTGCCAGCAGCCCAACACGTAGGGGGAATCAGCCCCAGCATTTT; cdr3_aa: CASSPTRRGNQPQHF
j_call: TRBJ1-4; v_call: TRBV20-1; d_call: NA; clone_size: many; cdr3_nt: TGCAGTGCTAGAGACCACCCGATTAATGAAAAACTGTTTTTT; cdr3_aa: CSARDHPINEKLFF
j_call: TRBJ1-4; v_call: TRBV5-1; d_call: NA; clone_size: many; cdr3_nt: TGCGCCAGCAGCCCTAATTCTCGTCTGGGGGAAAAACTGTTTTTT; cdr3_aa: CASSPNSRLGEKLFF
j_call: TRBJ2-2; v_call: TRBV11-2; d_call: NA; clone_size: many; cdr3_nt: TGTGCCAGCCGCTCCTTGAACACCGGGGAGCTGTTTTTT; cdr3_aa: CASRSLNTGELFF
j_call: TRBJ2-1; v_call: TRBV5-1; d_call: NA; clone_size: many; cdr3_nt: TGCGCCAGCAGCCCGGACTACAATGAGCAGTTCTTC; cdr3_aa: CASSPDYNEQFF
j_call: TRBJ2-5; v_call: TRBV6-2/TRBV6-3; d_call: TRBD2; clone_size: many; cdr3_nt: TGTGCCAGCACCCCGGGTAGCGGGGGGGTGAAGACCCAGTACTTC; cdr3_aa: CASTPGSGGVKTQYF